This is a list of T cell receptor beta chains from one sample in a study of shared clonotypes between healthy human individuals. Profiled with immunoSEQ multiplex PCR; TCRdb holds only in-frame clones, not every one. The repertoire holds roughly 500,000 clones, with 70% to 80% as singletons. The sequenced sample consisted of PBMCs. The receptors originated from a middle-aged woman in good health. Some clones in this sample may be carry-over from other donors' samples. CDR3s leave out the opening cysteine and the closing phenylalanine or tryptophan. Only some rows state a clone size, as once, few, many or a class for expanded clones.

>-|TRBV18
ASSLTSFSYNEQF
>-|TRBV2
ASTLGGGFQPQH
>-|TRBV29-1
SVEVGPTNTEAF
>-|TRBV16
ASSQWDYYEQY
>-|TRBV30
AWSVEGGGY
>-|TRBV28
ASSLGGGGGEKLF
>-|TRBV18
ASSPLGGEQY
>-|TRBV9
ASSSQGAEGYEQY
>-|TRBV2
ASRDNSGANVLT
>-|TRBV6-4
ASRPGLAGELY
>-|TRBV7-3
ASSSYLSSYNEQF
>-|TRBV19
ASSKGLYNEQF
>-|TRBV4-2
ASSQDQGGDGELF
>few|TRBV19
ASSIGTSAVQF
>-|TRBV6-6
ASSYGLGQGNYGYT
>-|TRBV5-1
ASSLGLAGGSTDTQY
>once|TRBV7-2
ASSPSPGGGNTIY
>-|TRBV11-2
ASSLIGSSYNEQF
>-|TRBV7-6
ASSLTGLAGEEQY
>few|TRBV11-2
ASSLSGSITDTQY
>few|TRBV28
ASSRVEGHQPQH
>-|TRBV5-4
ASSPDSLAGYGYT
>-|TRBV6-1
ASSEGVGGSATVLT
>-|TRBV18
ASSLQGQGGDEQY
>-|TRBV10-2
ASRGAGGFWEQF
>-|TRBV7-9
ASSFQGIYEQY
>-|TRBV29-1
SVGGTSTDTQY
>-|TRBV5-5
ASTLWDYHNEQF
>once|TRBV9
ASSVGQGSYNEQF
>-|TRBV5-1
ASSLGIGYEQY
>-|TRBV11-1
ASSVTGTPHGYT
>-|TRBV19
ASMAGGSQPQH
>many|TRBV10-2
ASSGGLNEKLF
>-|TRBV19
ASSTGHPSTDTQY
>-|TRBV11-3
ASSLYDEGHPNYGYT
>-|TRBV5-4
ASSFAGERRAF
>-|TRBV7-9
ASSFTGSTEAF
>-|TRBV11-3
ASSFGLAETQY
>-|TRBV27
ASKDRGGPMRTEAF
>-|TRBV7-2
ASSLAWGPGANVLT
>-|TRBV5-5
ASSKIQGPYNEQF
>-|TRBV4-1
ASSATSGALYEQY
>-|TRBV2
ASRHRHYNEQF
>once|TRBV6-1
ASSRDRDSYEQY
>once|TRBV7-9
ASSLGQGITDTQY
>-|TRBV5-1
ASSEVQGSYEQY
>-|TRBV5-1
ASSLDPDTYEQY
>-|TRBV2
ARAGQGYGYT
>-|TRBV18
ASSPGVGETQY
>-|TRBV5-1
ASSMRPPSTDTQY
>-|TRBV28
ASSLAGVSRDTQY
>once|TRBV11-2
ASSLGGLAGDTQY
>-|TRBV5-1
ASSFRERMQTQY
>once|TRBV7-2
ASSLKRERTGELF